Presented here are 8 T cell receptor beta chains from one specimen sequenced in a study of T-cell memory formation after mild COVID-19. TCRdb re-analysed the 5' RACE reads in MiXCR, keeping a single row per CDR3 protein. The top ten clones hold 28% of a sample with fewer than 140,000 distinct CDR3 sequences, over 15% of them seen once. The sample was PBMCs or a T cell subset sorted from them (not recorded which). The receptors shown here come from an adult woman who had mild COVID-19 (a few samples of this study predate the infection). Cell type and time point are not known.

In regard to this clonotype: This may stem from a read error, because a much larger clone lies one nucleotide away. The chain employs TRBV27 and TRBJ1-3; D is unclear. Germline CDR1 and CDR2: MNHEY and SMNVEV (reference sequence). The ends were cut back, 6 bases at V and 0 bases at J, with 12 bases in the middle. The CDR3 runs to 15 residues. The CDR3 here is CASSRDGSSGNTIYF. DNA for the CDR3: TGTGCCAGCAGCCGAGACGGAAGCTCTGGAAACACCATATATTTT.

In its sample, this clonotype was seen a few times. This chain connects TRBV11-2 to TRBJ1-5, with D tentatively TRBD1 (5 bases). Germline V gene sequence: CDR1 SGHAT, CDR2 FQNNGV. Trimming removed 6 bases at V and 0 bases at J, with 9 bases between. The CDR3 runs 14 residues. This CDR3 reads CASSSTDSNQPQHF. CDR3 in DNA: TGTGCCAGCAGTTCGACAGATAGCAATCAGCCCCAGCATTTT.

The J gene is TRBJ2-3, the V gene TRBV27, with no clear D. The V gene lost 5 bases and the J gene lost 6 bases, with 12 bases spanning the gap. The CDR3 spans 13 residues. The V gene's germline CDR1 is MNHEY and CDR2 SMNVEV (reference sequence). The CDR3 sequence is CASSNRQWDTQYF. The CDR3 DNA sequence: TGTGCCAGCAGTAACCGTCAGTGGGATACGCAGTATTTT.

This sequence joins TRBV5-1 and TRBJ1-2; D remains ambiguous. Per germline, CDR1 SGHRS and CDR2 YFSETQ. The V end was cut by 3 bases, the J end by 0 bases, with 12 bases between. The CDR3 length is 15 residues. CDR3 in amino acids: CASSSHDGANYGYTF. The CDR3 DNA sequence: TGCGCCAGCAGCTCCCATGATGGAGCTAACTATGGCTACACCTTC.

The V and J genes are TRBV4-1 and TRBJ1-1; possibly TRBD1 for D (6 bases). Germline loops: CDR1 MGHRA, CDR2 YSYEKL. V was cut by 1 base and J by 6 bases, with 15 bases left in between. This CDR3 contains 15 residues. The CDR3 bases are TGCGCCAGCAGCCAAGGAGGGGGGGGTAGAGCTGAAGCTTTCTTT. This codes for CASSQGGGGRAEAFF.

The J gene is TRBJ2-7, the V gene TRBV7-9; TRBD1 might be the D (5 bases). Germline lookup yields CDR1 SEHNR and CDR2 FQNEAQ (reference sequence). The CDR3 has 15 amino acids. V was trimmed by 7 bases and J by 2 bases, leaving 18 bases between them. As DNA, the CDR3 is TGTGCCAGCACGAAGGACAACTCTAATACCTACGAGCAGTACTTC. Its translation: CASTKDNSNTYEQYF.

The J gene is TRBJ2-7, the V gene TRBV12-3 or TRBV12-4; the D gene is possibly TRBD2 (6 bases). V shed 1 base and J shed 0 bases, with 22 bases lying between them. The CDR3 contains 19 residues. The CDR3 reads CASSLGSGSGPSYSYEQYF. CDR3 coding DNA: TGTGCCAGCAGTTTAGGATCGGGTAGCGGTCCATCTTACTCCTACGAGCAGTACTTC.

This clonotype was observed a few times. The chain employs TRBV12-3 or TRBV12-4 and TRBJ2-2; the D gene is possibly TRBD1 (5 bases). V was pared by 5 bases and J by 6 bases, with 16 bases between. This CDR3 is 15 amino acids long. The CDR3 DNA sequence: TGTGCCAGCAGTCATCCAGACAGAATCCCCGGGGAGCTGTTTTTT. Translation gives CASSHPDRIPGELFF.